The T cell receptor beta chain under discussion was sequenced for a study of blood T cell repertoires in COVID-19. Looking at the study overall: Italy, Spain and the United States were the sources of the convalescent and acute COVID-19 samples.

The germline V gene has CDR1 LNHDA and CDR2 SQIVND (reference sequence). The CDR3 extends over 14 amino acids. Trimming at V came to 5 bases and at J to 1 base, leaving 1 base not matched to a gene. Original data processing: Reference gene primer amplification in the assay estimated nucleated cell counts. Repertoires were generated with immunoSEQ multiplex PCR, while TCRdb's copy carries only in-frame clones and drops some. V, J and clone size are taken as reported in that table, and D and trimming were inferred from the DNA itself. The table records about 190,000 clones, 80% to 90% of them present only once.

The origin of this receptor is a man in his thirties or forties with acute or convalescent COVID-19. The genes are TRBV19 and TRBJ1-4; TRBD1 agrees at 7 bases. The sample consisted of peripheral blood. The DNA of the CDR3 is TGTGCCAGTAGTTGGACAGGAACTAATGAAAAACTGTTTTTT. Residues: CASSWTGTNEKLFF.